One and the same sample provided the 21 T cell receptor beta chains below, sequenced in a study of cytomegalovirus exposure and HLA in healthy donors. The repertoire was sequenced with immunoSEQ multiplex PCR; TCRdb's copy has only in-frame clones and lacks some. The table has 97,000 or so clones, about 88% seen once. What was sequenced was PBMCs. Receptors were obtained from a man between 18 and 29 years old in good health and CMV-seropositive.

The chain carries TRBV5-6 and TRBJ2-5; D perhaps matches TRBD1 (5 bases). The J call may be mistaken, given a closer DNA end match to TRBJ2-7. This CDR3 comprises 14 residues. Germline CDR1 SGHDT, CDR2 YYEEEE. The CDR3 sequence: CASSLEVYGAEQYF. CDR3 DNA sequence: TGTGCCAGCAGCTTGGAAGTTTATGGGGCCGAGCAGTACTTC.

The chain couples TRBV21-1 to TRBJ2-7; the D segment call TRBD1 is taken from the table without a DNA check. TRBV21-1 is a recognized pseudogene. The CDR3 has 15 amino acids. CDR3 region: CASNIFRDTSYEQYF. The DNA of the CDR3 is TGTGCCAGCAACATTTTTCGAGACACCTCCTACGAGCAGTACTTC.

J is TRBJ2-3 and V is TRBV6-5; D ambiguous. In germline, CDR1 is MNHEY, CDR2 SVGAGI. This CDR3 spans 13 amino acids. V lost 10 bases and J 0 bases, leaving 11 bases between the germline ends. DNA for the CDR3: TGTGCCACCATACACAGCAGCACAGATACGCAGTATTTT. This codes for CATIHSSTDTQYF.

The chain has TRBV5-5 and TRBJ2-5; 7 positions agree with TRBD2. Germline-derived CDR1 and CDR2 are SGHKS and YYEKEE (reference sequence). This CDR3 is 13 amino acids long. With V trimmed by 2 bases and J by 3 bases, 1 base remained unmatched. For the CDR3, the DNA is TGTGCCAGCAGCTTAGGGAGGGAAGAGACCCAGTACTTC. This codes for CASSLGREETQYF.

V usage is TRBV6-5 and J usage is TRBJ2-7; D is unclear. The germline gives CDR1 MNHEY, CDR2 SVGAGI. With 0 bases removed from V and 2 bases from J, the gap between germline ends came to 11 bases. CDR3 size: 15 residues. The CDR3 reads CASSYSIGGTYEQYF. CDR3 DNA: TGTGCCAGCAGTTACTCTATTGGCGGAACCTACGAGCAGTACTTC.

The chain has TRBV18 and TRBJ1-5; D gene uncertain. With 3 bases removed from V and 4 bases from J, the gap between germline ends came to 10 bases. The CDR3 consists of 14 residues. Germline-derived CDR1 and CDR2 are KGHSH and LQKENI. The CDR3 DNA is TGTGCCAGCTCACCCCAGGCCGAGAATCAGCCCCAGCATTTT. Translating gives CASSPQAENQPQHF.

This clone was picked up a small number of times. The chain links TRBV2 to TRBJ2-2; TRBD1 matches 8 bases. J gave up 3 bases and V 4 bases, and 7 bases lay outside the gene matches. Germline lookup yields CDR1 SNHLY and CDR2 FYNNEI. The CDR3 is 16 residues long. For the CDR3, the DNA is TGTGCCAGCAGTGTTTTAGGACAGGGCTACACCGGGGAGCTGTTTTTT. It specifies CASSVLGQGYTGELFF.

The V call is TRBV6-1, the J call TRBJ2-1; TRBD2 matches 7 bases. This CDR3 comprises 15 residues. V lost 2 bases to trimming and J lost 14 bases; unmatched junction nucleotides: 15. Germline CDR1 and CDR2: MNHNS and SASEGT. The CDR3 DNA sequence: TGTGCCAGCAGTGAAACGGGACTTGGCGGGAGAGCTAAGTTCTTC. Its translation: CASSETGLGGRAKFF.

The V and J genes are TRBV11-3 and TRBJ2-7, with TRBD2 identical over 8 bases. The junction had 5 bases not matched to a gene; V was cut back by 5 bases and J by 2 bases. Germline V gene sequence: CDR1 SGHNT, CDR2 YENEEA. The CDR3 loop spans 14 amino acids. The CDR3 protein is CASSKLAVPYEQYF. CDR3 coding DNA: TGTGCCAGCAGCAAACTAGCGGTACCCTACGAGCAGTACTTC.

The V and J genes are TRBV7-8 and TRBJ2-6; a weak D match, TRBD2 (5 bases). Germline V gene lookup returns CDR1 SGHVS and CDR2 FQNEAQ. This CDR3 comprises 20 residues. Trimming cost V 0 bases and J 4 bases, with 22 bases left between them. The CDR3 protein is CASSLALRGSTMAGANVLTF. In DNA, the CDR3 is TGTGCCAGCAGCTTAGCCCTCCGGGGTTCGACAATGGCGGGGGCCAACGTCCTGACTTTC. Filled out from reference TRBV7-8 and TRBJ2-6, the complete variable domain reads GAGVSQSPRYKVAKRGQDVALRCDPISGHVSLFWYQQALGQGPEFLTYFQNEAQLDKSGLPSDRFFAERPEGSVSTLKIQRTQQEDSAVYLCASSLALRGSTMAGANVLTFGAGSRLTVL.

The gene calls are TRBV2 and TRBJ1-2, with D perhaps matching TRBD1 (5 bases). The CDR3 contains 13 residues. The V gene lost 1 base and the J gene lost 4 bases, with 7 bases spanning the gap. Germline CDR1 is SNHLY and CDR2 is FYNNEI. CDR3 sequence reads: CASSEGQFYGYTF. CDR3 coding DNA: TGTGCCAGCAGTGAAGGACAGTTCTATGGCTACACCTTC.

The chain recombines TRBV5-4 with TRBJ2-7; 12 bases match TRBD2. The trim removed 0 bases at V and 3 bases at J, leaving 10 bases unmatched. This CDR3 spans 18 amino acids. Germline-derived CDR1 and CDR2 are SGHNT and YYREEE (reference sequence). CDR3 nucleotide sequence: TGTGCCAGCAGCTTGGATCCTAGCGGGAGGGCCATATACTACGAGCAGTACTTC. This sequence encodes CASSLDPSGRAIYYEQYF.

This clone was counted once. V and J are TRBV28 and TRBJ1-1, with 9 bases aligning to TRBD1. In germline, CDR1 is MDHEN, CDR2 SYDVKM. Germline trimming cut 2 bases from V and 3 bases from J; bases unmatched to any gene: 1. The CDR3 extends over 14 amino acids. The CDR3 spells CASSLGTGYTEAFF. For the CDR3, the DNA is TGTGCCAGCAGTTTAGGGACAGGGTACACTGAAGCTTTCTTT.

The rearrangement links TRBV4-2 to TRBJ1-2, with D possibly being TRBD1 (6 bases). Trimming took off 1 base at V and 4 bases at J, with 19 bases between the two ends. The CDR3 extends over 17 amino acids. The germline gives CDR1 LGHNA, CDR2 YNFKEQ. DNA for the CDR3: TGTGCCAGCAGCCAAGGAACAGGGACGGGGCAGGGCTATGGCTACACCTTC. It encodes CASSQGTGTGQGYGYTF.

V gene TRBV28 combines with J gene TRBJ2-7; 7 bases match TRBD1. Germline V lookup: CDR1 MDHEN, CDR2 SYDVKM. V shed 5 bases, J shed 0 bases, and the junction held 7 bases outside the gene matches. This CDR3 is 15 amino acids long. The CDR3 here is CASSRQGGVSYEQYF. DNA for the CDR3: TGTGCCAGCAGTCGACAGGGTGGGGTCTCCTACGAGCAGTACTTC.

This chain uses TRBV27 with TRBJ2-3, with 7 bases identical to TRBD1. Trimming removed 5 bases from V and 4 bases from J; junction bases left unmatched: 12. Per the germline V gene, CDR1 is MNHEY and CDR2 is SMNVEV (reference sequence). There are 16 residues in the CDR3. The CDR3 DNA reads TGTGCCAGCAGTGCAAGGGTGACAGGGAACGCAGATACGCAGTATTTT. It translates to CASSARVTGNADTQYF.

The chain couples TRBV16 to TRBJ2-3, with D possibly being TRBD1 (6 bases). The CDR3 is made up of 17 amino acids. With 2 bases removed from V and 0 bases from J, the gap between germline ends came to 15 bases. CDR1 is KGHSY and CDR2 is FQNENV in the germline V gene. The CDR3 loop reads CASSQDPGDLSTDTQYF. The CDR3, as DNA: TGTGCCAGCAGCCAAGATCCAGGGGATTTGAGCACAGATACGCAGTATTTT.

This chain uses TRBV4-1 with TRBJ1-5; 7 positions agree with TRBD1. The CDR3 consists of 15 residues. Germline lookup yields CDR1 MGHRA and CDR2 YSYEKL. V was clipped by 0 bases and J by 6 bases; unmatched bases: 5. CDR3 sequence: CASSQDWRGPQPQHF. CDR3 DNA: TGCGCCAGCAGCCAAGATTGGAGGGGGCCTCAGCCCCAGCATTTT.

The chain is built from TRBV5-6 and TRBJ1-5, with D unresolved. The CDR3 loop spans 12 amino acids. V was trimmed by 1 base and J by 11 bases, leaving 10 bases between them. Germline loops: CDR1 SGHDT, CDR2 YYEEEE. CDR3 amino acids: CASSLPGHAQHF. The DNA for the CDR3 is TGTGCCAGCAGCTTGCCAGGTCATGCCCAGCATTTT.

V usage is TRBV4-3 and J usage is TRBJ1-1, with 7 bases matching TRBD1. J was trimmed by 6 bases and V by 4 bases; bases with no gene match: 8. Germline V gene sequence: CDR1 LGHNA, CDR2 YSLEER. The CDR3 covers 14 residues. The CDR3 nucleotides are TGCGCCAGCAGCCCCACCAGGGGGAAGGCTGAAGCTTTCTTT. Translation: CASSPTRGKAEAFF.

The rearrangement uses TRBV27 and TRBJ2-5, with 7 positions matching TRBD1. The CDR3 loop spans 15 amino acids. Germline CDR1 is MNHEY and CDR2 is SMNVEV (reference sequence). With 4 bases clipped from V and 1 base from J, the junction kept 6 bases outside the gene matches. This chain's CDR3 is CASSSDTGAQETQYF. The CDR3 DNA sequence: TGTGCCAGCAGTTCTGACACAGGGGCCCAAGAGACCCAGTACTTC.